A single sample gave rise to the 9 T cell receptor beta chains below, sequenced in a study of CXCR3-negative and CXCR3-positive naive CD8 T cells (dated 2019 in TCRdb). Antigen specificity for these receptors is unknown. What the work shows at the level of the full study, not this receptor alone: TRB CDR3s from CXCR3-positive naive cells showed higher hydrophobicity (lower Kidera factor 4), lower energy, and higher strength and volume indices than CXCR3-negative naive cells.

The reads were generated on a NextSeq 550. The Human TCR Profiling Kit (MiLaboratory) was used to make UMI-labeled 5' RACE TRB cDNA libraries. Following TCRdb reprocessing, every CDR3 protein sequence forms one entry, and DNA is not provided. The sample has some 140,000 distinct CDR3 sequences on record. In total, the top ten clones hold 0.45% to 0.6% of the sample. Sequencing was done on a sample of naive CXCR3+ CD8+ T cells from blood. Per the publication, the cell subset or site label means: CD45RO-CCR7+CD27+CD95- naive CD8+ T cells expressing CXCR3 (TNR3+). These receptors were obtained from a human donor in good health. Some clones in this sample may be carry-over from other donors' samples.

This rearrangement joins TRBV7-3 to TRBJ2-7; TCRdb gives TRBD1 as the D gene, but with no DNA this cannot be confirmed. This CDR3 is built from 13 residues. Germline V gene sequence: CDR1 SGHTA, CDR2 FQGTGA. CDR3 protein: CASNLGDPYEQYF.

The V gene is TRBV14, the J gene TRBJ2-5; TCRdb outputs TRBD1, but without DNA this stays unchecked. Germline V lookup: CDR1 SGHDN, CDR2 FVKESK. The CDR3 has 16 residues. Here the CDR3 reads CASSQVAGTLGETQYF.

The V gene is TRBV27, the J gene TRBJ2-5; TCRdb's D call, TRBD1, is unchecked because there is no DNA. In germline, CDR1 is MNHEY, CDR2 SMNVEV (reference sequence). This CDR3 comprises 15 residues. The CDR3 protein is CASSVQGAWLETQYF.

The rearrangement links TRBV24-1 to TRBJ2-1. The CDR3 is 11 residues long. Germline-derived CDR1 and CDR2 are KGHDR and SFDVKD. Here the CDR3 reads CATKAHNEQFF.

The chain is built from TRBV3-1 and TRBJ1-1. CDR3 length equals 15 residues. CDR1 and CDR2 (germline): LGHDT, YNNKEL (reference sequence). CDR3 amino acids: CASSQDVMDSTEAFF.

This chain uses TRBV7-8 with TRBJ2-7; the TCRdb call, TRBD1, lacks DNA for checking. Germline assignment: CDR1 SGHVS and CDR2 FQNEAQ. This CDR3 has 15 amino acids. The chain's CDR3 is CASSSTWDRVNEQYF.

The genes are TRBV7-9 and TRBJ1-2; there is no DNA to check the TCRdb D call of TRBD1. CDR3 length: 14 amino acids. Germline CDR1 and CDR2: SEHNR and FQNEAQ (reference sequence). CDR3 sequence: CASSGGQKDSGYTF.

V is TRBV29-1 and J is TRBJ2-2; the D call of TRBD1 rests on TCRdb alone, since no DNA is present to check it. In germline, CDR1 is SQVTM, CDR2 ANQGSEA. CDR3 size: 14 residues. The CDR3 region is CSVVGRGNTGELFF.

The rearrangement links TRBV5-4 to TRBJ2-2; checking the TCRdb D call of TRBD1 is not possible without DNA. This CDR3 has 16 residues. Germline assignment: CDR1 SGHNT and CDR2 YYREEE (reference sequence). The CDR3 is CASSLPGGSSTGELFF.